A selection of T cell receptor beta chains follows, all from one sample in a study of blood T cell repertoires in COVID-19. Measured with immunoSEQ multiplex PCR; TCRdb has only the in-frame clones, and not every one. The sample includes approximately 190,000 clones, about 80% seen only once; the top ten take 4% to 6.5%. Source material: PBMCs or T cells enriched from blood (not recorded which). These receptors originate from a woman in her sixties with acute COVID-19. CDR3s include the opening cysteine and the closing phenylalanine or tryptophan. A D gene is named only where the DNA matches it firmly. Only some rows state a clone size, as once, few, many or a class for expanded clones.

d_call | j_call | v_call | clone_size | cdr3_aa | cdr3_nt
NA | TRBJ2-5 | TRBV18 | NA | CASSAGARHETQYF | TGTGCCAGCTCAGCGGGGGCCCGTCATGAGACCCAGTACTTC
TRBD2 | TRBJ2-5 | TRBV10-3 | once | CAISESTGGETQYF | TGTGCCATCAGTGAGTCGACGGGGGGAGAGACCCAGTACTTC
NA | TRBJ2-6 | TRBV24-1 | NA | CATSNGANVLTF | TGTGCCACCAGCAATGGGGCCAACGTCCTGACTTTC
TRBD1 | TRBJ1-2 | TRBV5-1 | NA | CASRPVPGQGYYGYTF | TGCGCCAGCAGACCAGTCCCGGGACAGGGGTACTATGGCTACACCTTC
TRBD2 | TRBJ2-1 | TRBV7-9 | few | CASSLISTSGRAAYNEQFF | TGTGCCAGCAGCTTAATTTCGACTAGCGGGAGGGCCGCCTACAATGAGCAGTTCTTC
NA | TRBJ2-1 | TRBV4-3 | NA | CASSQNLGTHNEQFF | TGCGCCAGCAGCCAAAATCTAGGAACACACAATGAGCAGTTCTTC
TRBD1 | TRBJ1-5 | TRBV7-2 | NA | CASSSTGAYQPQHF | TGTGCCAGCAGCTCGACAGGGGCCTATCAGCCCCAGCATTTT
NA | TRBJ1-1 | TRBV6-2/TRBV6-3 | NA | CASSFPRTEAFF | TGTGCCAGCAGTTTCCCACGGACTGAAGCTTTCTTT
TRBD1 | TRBJ1-3 | TRBV5-4 | once | CASSIAGGGNTIYF | TGTGCCAGCAGCATCGCAGGGGGAGGAAACACCATATATTTT
NA | TRBJ1-2 | TRBV28 | NA | CASRQGEGYTF | TGTGCCAGCAGGCAGGGCGAAGGCTACACCTTC
NA | TRBJ2-7 | TRBV6-5 | NA | CASRTAYEQYF | TGTGCCAGCAGGACAGCCTACGAGCAGTACTTC
TRBD1 | TRBJ2-1 | TRBV29-1 | NA | CSVNRGSSYNEQFF | TGCAGCGTAAACAGGGGGAGCTCCTACAATGAGCAGTTCTTC
NA | TRBJ1-1 | TRBV27 | NA | CASRTRGYAEAFF | TGTGCCAGCAGGACAAGGGGTTACGCTGAAGCTTTCTTT
NA | TRBJ1-4 | TRBV30 | NA | CAWSVERGEKLFF | TGTGCCTGGAGTGTAGAAAGAGGGGAAAAACTGTTTTTT
NA | TRBJ1-3 | TRBV28 | NA | CASSQTGGGNTIYF | TGTGCCAGCAGTCAAACCGGGGGTGGAAACACCATATATTTT
NA | TRBJ2-7 | TRBV20-1 | NA | CSAKAGHEQYF | TGCAGTGCGAAGGCAGGCCACGAGCAGTACTTC
NA | TRBJ1-2 | TRBV5-1 | NA | CASSDGTGTF | TGCGCCAGCAGCGACGGGACTGGGACCTTC
NA | TRBJ1-5 | TRBV7-9 | many | CASSLSRGLEPQHF | TGTGCCAGCAGCTTATCGAGGGGGTTGGAGCCCCAGCATTTT
NA | TRBJ1-1 | TRBV11-3 | once | CASSLTGNTEAFF | TGTGCCAGCAGCTTAACAGGGAACACTGAAGCTTTCTTT
NA | TRBJ1-1 | TRBV4-2 | NA | CASSQSLDTEAFF | TGTGCCAGCAGCCAGAGTTTAGACACTGAAGCTTTCTTT
NA | TRBJ1-2 | TRBV15 | once | CATSRDNPSGWAVGYTF | TGTGCCACCAGCAGAGATAACCCCTCGGGATGGGCAGTTGGCTACACCTTC
TRBD1 | TRBJ1-1 | TRBV3-1/TRBV3-2 | NA | CASRRAGGDTEAFF | TGTGCCAGCAGGCGCGCAGGGGGTGACACTGAAGCTTTCTTT
NA | TRBJ1-1 | TRBV6-2/TRBV6-3 | NA | CASSYSERGAFF | TGTGCCAGCAGTTACTCGGAAAGGGGAGCTTTCTTT
TRBD2 | TRBJ2-7 | TRBV30 | NA | CALMSGSSYEQYF | TGTGCCTTGATGAGCGGGAGCTCCTACGAGCAGTACTTC
NA | TRBJ2-3 | TRBV23-1 | NA | CASTQGGRDTQYF | TGCGCCAGCACTCAGGGGGGGAGGGATACGCAGTATTTT
NA | TRBJ1-5 | TRBV5-5 | NA | CASSLNGGRDQPQHF | TGTGCCAGCAGCTTGAACGGGGGTAGGGATCAGCCCCAGCATTTT
NA | TRBJ1-1 | TRBV4-3 | NA | CASSQERGINTEAFF | TGCGCCAGCAGCCAAGAAAGGGGTATTAACACTGAAGCTTTCTTT
NA | TRBJ1-2 | TRBV18 | NA | CASSPTGREAYGYTF | TGTGCCAGCTCCCCCACAGGGCGCGAGGCCTATGGCTACACCTTC
TRBD2 | TRBJ2-7 | TRBV2 | NA | CASRREALSSYEQYF | TGTGCCAGCAGGCGGGAGGCCCTGAGCTCCTACGAGCAGTACTTC
NA | TRBJ1-4 | TRBV5-5 | NA | CASSLGSGKLFF | TGTGCCAGCAGCTTGGGGTCCGGGAAACTGTTTTTT
TRBD2 | TRBJ2-3 | TRBV6-1 | once | CASSASGIRASTDTQYF | TGTGCCAGCAGTGCTAGCGGGATACGTGCTAGCACAGATACGCAGTATTTT
TRBD1 | TRBJ2-5 | TRBV4-3 | NA | CASSQTGGWRETQYF | TGCGCCAGCAGCCAGACAGGGGGCTGGAGAGAGACCCAGTACTTC
NA | TRBJ1-5 | TRBV7-9 | NA | CASRGGGVNQPQHF | TGTGCCAGCAGAGGAGGGGGGGTCAATCAGCCCCAGCATTTT
NA | TRBJ2-6 | TRBV4-2 | NA | CASSQDGGRGANVLTF | TGTGCCAGCAGCCAAGACGGGGGGCGAGGGGCCAACGTCCTGACTTTC
TRBD1 | TRBJ2-7 | TRBV5-4 | once | CASSSPPGQGASYYEQYF | TGTGCCAGCAGCTCGCCTCCGGGACAGGGGGCCTCCTATTACGAGCAGTACTTC
NA | TRBJ1-3 | TRBV21-1 | few | CASSTGGERNTIYF | TGTGCCAGCAGCACGGGGGGCGAGCGGAACACCATATATTTT
TRBD1 | TRBJ1-1 | TRBV5-4 | NA | CASSQTGARRRYF | TGTGCCAGCAGCCAAACAGGGGCCCGGAGGCGGTACTTT
TRBD1 | TRBJ2-2 | TRBV5-1 | NA | CASSRQTGTATGELFF | TGCGCCAGCAGCCGACAGACAGGGACGGCCACCGGGGAGCTGTTTTTT
NA | TRBJ1-1 | TRBV6-4 | many | CASSHREGTEAFF | TGTGCCAGCAGCCACAGGGAGGGCACTGAAGCTTTCTTT
NA | TRBJ2-5 | TRBV7-2 | NA | CASSPPRGALGETQYF | TGTGCCAGCAGCCCCCCCAGGGGGGCTTTGGGAGAGACCCAGTACTTC
NA | TRBJ1-1 | TRBV3-1/TRBV3-2 | once | CASSQDMRPGSTEAFF | TGTGCCAGCAGCCAAGATATGAGGCCCGGTAGCACTGAAGCTTTCTTT
NA | TRBJ1-3 | TRBV28 | NA | CASSLSATGSGNTIYF | TGTGCCAGCAGTCTTTCCGCCACCGGCTCTGGAAACACCATATATTTT
TRBD1 | TRBJ2-3 | TRBV11-2 | NA | CASRPTSNRDRGRTDTQYF | TGTGCCAGCAGACCCACCTCCAACCGGGACAGGGGTCGCACAGATACGCAGTATTTT
TRBD1 | TRBJ1-1 | TRBV28 | NA | CASWTGDTEAFF | TGTGCCAGCTGGACAGGGGACACTGAAGCTTTCTTT
TRBD2 | TRBJ2-1 | TRBV29-1 | NA | CSVDGISGSWQFF | TGCAGCGTTGACGGAATAAGCGGGAGTTGGCAGTTCTTC
NA | TRBJ1-2 | TRBV18 | NA | CASSSDSHRSIYGYTF | TGTGCCAGCTCGTCGGACAGCCACCGATCGATCTATGGCTACACCTTC
NA | TRBJ1-2 | TRBV28 | NA | CASSAHLDYGYTF | TGTGCCAGCAGTGCGCACTTAGACTATGGCTACACCTTC
NA | TRBJ1-6 | TRBV18 | NA | CASSPATPSSYNSPLHF | TGTGCCAGCTCCCCAGCAACGCCGAGCTCCTATAATTCACCCCTCCACTTT
TRBD1 | TRBJ2-2 | TRBV7-7 | NA | CASSVSGTGNTGELFF | TGTGCCAGCAGCGTGTCCGGGACAGGGAACACCGGGGAGCTGTTTTTT
NA | TRBJ1-3 | TRBV4-3 | NA | CASSLTGQYSGNTIYF | TGCGCCAGCAGCCTGACGGGACAATACTCTGGAAACACCATATATTTT
NA | TRBJ1-2 | TRBV7-2 | NA | CASSPEGGYYGYTF | TGTGCCAGCAGCCCCGAGGGGGGGTACTATGGCTACACCTTC
NA | TRBJ1-2 | TRBV30 | NA | CAWTPDSYGYTF | TGTGCCTGGACTCCAGACTCCTATGGCTACACCTTC
TRBD2 | TRBJ2-1 | TRBV10-1 | NA | CASSSNGGAFEQFF | TGCGCCAGCAGTTCGAACGGGGGGGCCTTTGAGCAGTTCTTC
TRBD1 | TRBJ2-2 | TRBV24-1 | NA | CATRETGTGGDGELFF | TGTGCCACCAGGGAAACCGGGACAGGGGGAGATGGGGAGCTGTTTTTT
NA | TRBJ2-3 | TRBV30 | NA | CAWSELASATDTQYF | TGTGCCTGGAGTGAATTAGCGTCCGCCACAGATACGCAGTATTTT